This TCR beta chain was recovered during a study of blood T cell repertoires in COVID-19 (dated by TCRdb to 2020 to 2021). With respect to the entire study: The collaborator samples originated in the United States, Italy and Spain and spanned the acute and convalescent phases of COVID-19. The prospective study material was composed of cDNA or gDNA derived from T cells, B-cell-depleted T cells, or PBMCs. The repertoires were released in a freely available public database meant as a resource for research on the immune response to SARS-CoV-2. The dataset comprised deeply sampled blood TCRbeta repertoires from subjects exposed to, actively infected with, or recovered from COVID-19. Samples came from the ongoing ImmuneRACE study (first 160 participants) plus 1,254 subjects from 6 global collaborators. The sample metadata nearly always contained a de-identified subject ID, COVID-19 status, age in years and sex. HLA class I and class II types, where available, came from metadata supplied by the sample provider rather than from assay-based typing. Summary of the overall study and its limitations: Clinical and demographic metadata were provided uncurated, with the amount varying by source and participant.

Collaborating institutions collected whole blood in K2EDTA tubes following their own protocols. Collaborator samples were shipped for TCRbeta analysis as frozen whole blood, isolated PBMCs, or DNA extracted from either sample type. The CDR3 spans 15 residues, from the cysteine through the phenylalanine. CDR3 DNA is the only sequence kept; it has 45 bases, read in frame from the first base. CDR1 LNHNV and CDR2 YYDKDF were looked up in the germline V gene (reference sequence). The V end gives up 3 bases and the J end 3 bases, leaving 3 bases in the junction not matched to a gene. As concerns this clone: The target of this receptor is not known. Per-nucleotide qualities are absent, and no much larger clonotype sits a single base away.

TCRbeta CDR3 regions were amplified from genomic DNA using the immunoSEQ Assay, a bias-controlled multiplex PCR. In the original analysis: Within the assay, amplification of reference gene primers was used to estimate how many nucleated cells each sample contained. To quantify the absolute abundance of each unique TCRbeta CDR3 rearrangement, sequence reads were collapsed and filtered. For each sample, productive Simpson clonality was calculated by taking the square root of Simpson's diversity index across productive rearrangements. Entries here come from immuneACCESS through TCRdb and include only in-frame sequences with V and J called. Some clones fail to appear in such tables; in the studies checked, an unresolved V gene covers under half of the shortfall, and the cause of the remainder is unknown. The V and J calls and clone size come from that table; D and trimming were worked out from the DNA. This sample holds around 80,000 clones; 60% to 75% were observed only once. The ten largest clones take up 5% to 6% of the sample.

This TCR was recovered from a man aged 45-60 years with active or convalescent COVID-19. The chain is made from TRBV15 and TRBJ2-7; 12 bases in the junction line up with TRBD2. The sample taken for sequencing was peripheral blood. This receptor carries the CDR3 CATSSPGLAGYEQYF. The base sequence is TGTGCCACCAGCAGCCCGGGACTAGCGGGCTACGAGCAGTACTTC. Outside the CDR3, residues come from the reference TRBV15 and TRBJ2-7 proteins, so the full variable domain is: DAMVIQNPRYQVTQFGKPVTLSCSQTLNHNVMYWYQQKSSQAPKLLFHYYDKDFNNEADTPDNFQSRRPNTSFCFLDIRSPGLGDTAMYLCATSSPGLAGYEQYFGPGTRLTVT.